The rows below give T cell receptor beta chains drawn from one sample of a study of cytomegalovirus exposure and HLA in healthy donors. Measured with immunoSEQ multiplex PCR; TCRdb has only the in-frame clones, and not every one. The sample records approximately 140,000 clones, roughly 80% being singletons. Material: PBMCs. The receptors come from a man younger than 30 in good health and CMV-seronegative. Each CDR3 is given with its conserved first and last residue. Fields, in order: clone size, J gene, V gene, D gene, CDR3 protein, CDR3 DNA. The D gene is left open where the match is weak. Some rows mark clone size as missing; the rest say once, few, many or name a class of expanded clone.

-	TRBJ2-1	TRBV4-1	TRBD1	CASSQVAGGVEQFF	TGCGCCAGCAGCCAAGTCGCAGGGGGCGTTGAGCAGTTCTTC
once	TRBJ1-1	TRBV27	-	CASSLLGQGNLEAFF	TGTGCCAGCAGTTTATTGGGGCAGGGAAACCTTGAAGCTTTCTTT
-	TRBJ2-7	TRBV2	-	CASSPPLAHEQYF	TGTGCCAGCAGTCCCCCCCTTGCCCACGAGCAGTACTTC
-	TRBJ1-2	TRBV6-1	-	CATQYNYGYTF	TGTGCCACCCAGTATAACTATGGCTACACCTTC
few	TRBJ1-6	TRBV5-4	-	CASSSTPGVNSPLHF	TGTGCCAGCAGCTCCACCCCAGGGGTGAATTCACCCCTCCACTTT
-	TRBJ1-5	TRBV15	-	CATSRATDQPQHF	TGTGCCACCAGCAGAGCGACAGATCAGCCCCAGCATTTT
few	TRBJ1-1	TRBV6-6	TRBD1	CASTPPGTGVPEAFF	TGTGCCAGCACCCCCCCCGGGACAGGGGTCCCTGAAGCTTTCTTT
-	TRBJ2-7	TRBV14	-	CASSQATIYEQYF	TGTGCCAGCAGCCAGGCCACTATCTACGAGCAGTACTTC
-	TRBJ1-1	TRBV9	-	CASSDRPYQGNSEAFF	TGTGCCAGCAGCGACCGACCTTATCAGGGGAATTCTGAAGCTTTCTTT
-	TRBJ2-2	TRBV2	-	CASSGDTGELFF	TGTGCCAGCAGCGGGGACACCGGGGAGCTGTTTTTT
-	TRBJ1-3	TRBV4-3	-	CASSPMPLDTFFSGNTIYF	TGCGCCAGCAGCCCCATGCCCCTTGACACCTTTTTCTCTGGAAACACCATATATTTT
-	TRBJ2-2	TRBV6-5	-	CASSYWMTSNTGELFF	TGTGCCAGCAGTTATTGGATGACATCGAACACCGGGGAGCTGTTTTTT
-	TRBJ2-7	TRBV10-3	-	CAISELPGLEQYF	TGTGCCATCAGTGAGCTGCCGGGACTCGAGCAGTACTTC
few	TRBJ1-1	TRBV14	TRBD1	CASSRLAGTGSTEAFF	TGTGCCAGCAGCCGACTAGCCGGGACAGGGAGCACTGAAGCTTTCTTT
-	TRBJ1-2	TRBV13	-	CASSSPREANYGYTF	TGTGCCAGCAGCTCCCCCCGGGAGGCTAACTATGGCTACACCTTC
-	TRBJ2-1	TRBV30	TRBD1	CAWKVAWGTGEGYRGDEQFF	TGTGCCTGGAAAGTTGCCTGGGGGACAGGGGAAGGATACCGCGGGGATGAGCAGTTCTTC
-	TRBJ2-7	TRBV10-2	-	CASSESERYEQYF	TGCGCCAGCAGTGAGTCGGAGCGGTACGAGCAGTACTTC
-	TRBJ2-1	TRBV7-8	TRBD1	CASRKKGQGAPSSYNEQFF	TGTGCCAGCAGGAAAAAGGGACAGGGGGCCCCGAGCTCCTACAATGAGCAGTTCTTC
few	TRBJ2-7	TRBV18	-	CASSPLPGYEQYF	TGTGCCAGCTCACCACTCCCGGGGTACGAGCAGTACTTC
-	TRBJ2-4	TRBV11-2	-	CASSLGRENIQYF	TGTGCCAGCAGCTTAGGGCGGGAAAACATTCAGTACTTC
once	TRBJ1-2	TRBV4-1	-	CASRGELYAGYTF	TGCGCCAGCAGAGGAGAGCTCTATGCTGGCTACACCTTC
-	TRBJ2-2	TRBV19	TRBD1	CASSIVRSGRGTTGELFF	TGTGCCAGTAGTATAGTTCGCTCGGGCAGGGGGACCACCGGGGAGCTGTTTTTT
-	TRBJ2-7	TRBV6-1	-	CASSEVGQTYEQYF	TGTGCCAGCAGTGAAGTTGGGCAGACCTACGAGCAGTACTTC
-	TRBJ2-3	TRBV2	-	CASIGYQMRTDTQYF	TGTGCCAGCATCGGGTATCAAATGAGGACAGATACGCAGTATTTT
-	TRBJ1-2	TRBV19	-	CASSIKGGEHYGYTF	TGTGCCAGTAGTATAAAGGGAGGAGAGCACTATGGCTACACCTTC
few	TRBJ1-5	TRBV6-5	-	CASSYLAGEPQHF	TGTGCCAGCAGTTATTTGGCCGGGGAGCCCCAGCATTTT
-	TRBJ2-1	TRBV7-2	TRBD2	CASSSPGLVGEQFF	TGTGCCAGCAGCAGCCCCGGACTAGTAGGTGAGCAGTTCTTC
-	TRBJ1-5	TRBV5-1	-	CASSLVGGPDQPQHF	TGCGCCAGCAGCTTGGTGGGGGGGCCGGATCAGCCCCAGCATTTT
-	TRBJ1-5	TRBV19	-	CASSIDSSRNNQPQHF	TGTGCCAGTAGTATAGATTCCTCCAGAAACAATCAGCCCCAGCATTTT
-	TRBJ1-3	TRBV5-1	TRBD1	CASSPRQGARGNTIYF	TGCGCCAGCAGCCCCCGACAGGGGGCGAGAGGAAACACCATATATTTT
-	TRBJ1-1	TRBV20-1	-	CSASVNTEAFF	TGCAGTGCTAGCGTGAACACTGAAGCTTTCTTT
-	TRBJ1-5	TRBV6-5	-	CASSNGQTYQPQHF	TGTGCCAGCAGCAACGGACAGACTTATCAGCCCCAGCATTTT
once	TRBJ2-1	TRBV7-9	-	CASSFPTPRRQFF	TGTGCCAGCAGCTTCCCGACACCACGCAGGCAGTTCTTC
-	TRBJ1-1	TRBV19	-	CASSFRSVEAFF	TGTGCCAGTAGTTTCAGGTCGGTTGAAGCTTTCTTT
-	TRBJ1-2	TRBV5-4	TRBD1	CASSPTGGDYGYTF	TGTGCCAGCAGCCCGACAGGGGGGGACTATGGCTACACCTTC
few	TRBJ1-4	TRBV6-5	-	CASSDNGGMEKLFF	TGTGCCAGCAGTGACAATGGAGGGATGGAAAAACTGTTTTTT
-	TRBJ1-5	TRBV15	TRBD1	CATSRARGLTNQPQHF	TGTGCCACCAGCAGAGCCAGGGGGCTAACCAATCAGCCCCAGCATTTT
-	TRBJ1-2	TRBV14	TRBD1	CASSQDVTGDGYTF	TGTGCCAGCAGCCAAGATGTGACAGGGGATGGCTACACCTTC
-	TRBJ1-4	TRBV11-2	-	CASSLRFGQGGEKLFF	TGTGCCAGCAGCTTACGGTTTGGGCAGGGAGGTGAAAAACTGTTTTTT
-	TRBJ2-7	TRBV5-1	TRBD1	CASSEGSFTGGSSYEQYF	TGCGCCAGCAGCGAGGGATCCTTCACAGGGGGGTCTTCCTACGAGCAGTACTTC
-	TRBJ1-2	TRBV29-1	TRBD1	CSVEDRDRPGYGYTF	TGCAGCGTTGAAGATCGGGACAGGCCAGGGTATGGCTACACCTTC
-	TRBJ1-2	TRBV4-3	-	CASSQDRPGGYTF	TGCGCCAGCAGCCAAGATCGGCCGGGAGGCTACACCTTC
-	TRBJ2-2	TRBV5-5	-	CASSLRTDNTGELFF	TGTGCCAGCAGCTTGAGGACAGACAACACCGGGGAGCTGTTTTTT
-	TRBJ1-5	TRBV18	-	CASSPGQGGNQPQHF	TGTGCCAGCTCACCAGGTCAAGGGGGCAATCAGCCCCAGCATTTT
-	TRBJ1-2	TRBV6-1	-	CASRTPALVSNGYTF	TGTGCCAGCAGGACACCCGCGTTGGTTTCGAATGGCTACACCTTC
-	TRBJ2-7	TRBV7-2	-	CASSSPGGGYEQYF	TGTGCCAGCAGCTCCCCCGGGGGTGGCTACGAGCAGTACTTC
-	TRBJ1-1	TRBV7-2	-	CASSRSGPTNTEAFF	TGTGCCAGCAGCCGATCAGGGCCGACGAACACTGAAGCTTTCTTT
few	TRBJ2-3	TRBV2	-	CASSELDGTDTQYF	TGTGCCAGCAGTGAGCTAGACGGCACAGATACGCAGTATTTT
-	TRBJ1-4	TRBV7-9	TRBD1	CASTPPGQVNEKLFF	TGTGCCAGCACCCCGCCCGGACAGGTTAATGAAAAACTGTTTTTT
-	TRBJ2-3	TRBV5-4	-	CASSMPQFSTDTQYF	TGTGCCAGCAGCATGCCACAATTTAGCACAGATACGCAGTATTTT
-	TRBJ1-1	TRBV6-1	-	CASSDGPSNTEAFF	TGTGCCAGCAGTGATGGCCCTTCGAACACTGAAGCTTTCTTT
few	TRBJ1-4	TRBV7-9	-	CASDAGFEKLFF	TGTGCCAGCGATGCAGGGTTTGAAAAACTGTTTTTT
-	TRBJ1-3	TRBV10-3	TRBD1	CAISQTDRGHGNTIYF	TGTGCCATCAGTCAAACGGACAGGGGGCATGGAAACACCATATATTTT
-	TRBJ1-1	TRBV29-1	-	CSVVMAMNTEAFF	TGCAGCGTTGTGATGGCAATGAACACTGAAGCTTTCTTT
-	TRBJ2-3	TRBV29-1	TRBD2	CSGWTSGFSTDTQYF	TGCAGCGGATGGACTAGCGGTTTCTCCACAGATACGCAGTATTTT
-	TRBJ1-1	TRBV6-6	-	CASSYPMNTEAFF	TGTGCCAGCAGTTACCCCATGAACACTGAAGCTTTCTTT
-	TRBJ1-1	TRBV18	TRBD1	CASSLKDRGGTEAFF	TGTGCCAGCTCCTTGAAGGACAGGGGTGGTACTGAAGCTTTCTTT
-	TRBJ2-5	TRBV6-5	-	CASSDSQETQYF	TGTGCCAGCAGCGACAGTCAGGAGACCCAGTACTTC
once	TRBJ2-3	TRBV15	-	CATSRDLGLSGTDTQYF	TGTGCCACCAGCAGAGATCTGGGGCTAAGTGGCACAGATACGCAGTATTTT